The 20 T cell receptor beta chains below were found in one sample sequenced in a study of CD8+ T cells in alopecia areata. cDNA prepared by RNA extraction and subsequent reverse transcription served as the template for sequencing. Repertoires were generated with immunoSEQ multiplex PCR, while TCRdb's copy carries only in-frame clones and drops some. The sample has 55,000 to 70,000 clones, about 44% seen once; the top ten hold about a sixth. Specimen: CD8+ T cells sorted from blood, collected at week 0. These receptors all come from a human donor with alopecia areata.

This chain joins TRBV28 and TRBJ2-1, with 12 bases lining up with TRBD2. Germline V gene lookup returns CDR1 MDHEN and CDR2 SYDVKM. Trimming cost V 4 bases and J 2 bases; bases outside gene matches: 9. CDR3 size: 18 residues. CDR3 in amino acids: CASSSIGLAGTPYNEQFF. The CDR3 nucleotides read TGTGCCAGCAGTTCCATCGGACTAGCGGGGACCCCCTACAATGAGCAGTTCTTC. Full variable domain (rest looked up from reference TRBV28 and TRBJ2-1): DVKVTQSSRYLVKRTGEKVFLECVQDMDHENMFWYRQDPGLGLRLIYFSYDVKMKEKGDIPEGYSVSREKKERFSLILESASTNQTSMYLCASSSIGLAGTPYNEQFFGPGTRLTVL.

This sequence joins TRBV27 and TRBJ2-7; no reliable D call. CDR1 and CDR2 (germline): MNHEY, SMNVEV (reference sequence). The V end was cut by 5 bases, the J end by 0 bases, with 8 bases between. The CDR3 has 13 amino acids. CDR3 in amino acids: CASSITSSYEQYF. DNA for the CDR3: TGTGCCAGCAGTATCACGAGCTCCTACGAGCAGTACTTC.

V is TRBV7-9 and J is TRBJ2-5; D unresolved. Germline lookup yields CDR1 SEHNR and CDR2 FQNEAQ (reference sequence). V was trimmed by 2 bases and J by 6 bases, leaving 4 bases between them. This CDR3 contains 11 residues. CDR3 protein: CASSLSQTQYF. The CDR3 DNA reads TGTGCCAGCAGCTTAAGTCAGACCCAGTACTTC.

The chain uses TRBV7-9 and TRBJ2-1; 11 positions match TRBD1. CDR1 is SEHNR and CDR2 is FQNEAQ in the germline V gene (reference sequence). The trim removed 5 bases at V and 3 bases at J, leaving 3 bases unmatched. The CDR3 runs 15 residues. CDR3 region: CASSPGTGGYNEQFF. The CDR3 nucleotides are TGTGCCAGCAGCCCCGGGACAGGGGGCTACAATGAGCAGTTCTTC.

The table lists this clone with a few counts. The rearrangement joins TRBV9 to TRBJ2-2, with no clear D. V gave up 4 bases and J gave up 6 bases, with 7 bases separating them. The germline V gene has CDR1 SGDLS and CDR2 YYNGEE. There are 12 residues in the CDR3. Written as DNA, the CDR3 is TGTGCCAGCAGCCCGATGGCCGGGGAGCTGTTTTTT. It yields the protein CASSPMAGELFF.

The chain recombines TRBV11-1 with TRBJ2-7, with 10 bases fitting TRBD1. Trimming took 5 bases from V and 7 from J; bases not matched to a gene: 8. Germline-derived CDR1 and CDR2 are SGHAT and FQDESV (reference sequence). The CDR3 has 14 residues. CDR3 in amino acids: CASSTGTGEREQYF. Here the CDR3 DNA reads TGTGCCAGCAGCACCGGGACAGGGGAGCGAGAGCAGTACTTC. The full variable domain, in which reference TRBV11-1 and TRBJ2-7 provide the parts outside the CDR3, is EAEVAQSPRYKITEKSQAVAFWCDPISGHATLYWYRQILGQGPELLVQFQDESVVDDSQLPKDRFSAERLKGVDSTLKIQPAELGDSAMYLCASSTGTGEREQYFGPGTRLTVT.

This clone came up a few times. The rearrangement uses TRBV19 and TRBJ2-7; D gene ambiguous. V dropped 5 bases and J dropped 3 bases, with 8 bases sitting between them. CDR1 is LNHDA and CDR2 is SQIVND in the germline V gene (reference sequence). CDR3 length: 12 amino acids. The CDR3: CASSSSHYEQYF. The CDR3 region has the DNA TGTGCCAGTAGTTCAAGTCACTACGAGCAGTACTTC.

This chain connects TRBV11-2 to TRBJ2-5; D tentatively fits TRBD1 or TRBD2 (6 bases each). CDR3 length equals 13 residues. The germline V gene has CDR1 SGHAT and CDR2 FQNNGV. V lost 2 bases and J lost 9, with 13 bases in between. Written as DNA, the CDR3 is TGTGCCAGCAGCTTAATATCGGGGGCGGCCCAGTACTTC. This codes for CASSLISGAAQYF.

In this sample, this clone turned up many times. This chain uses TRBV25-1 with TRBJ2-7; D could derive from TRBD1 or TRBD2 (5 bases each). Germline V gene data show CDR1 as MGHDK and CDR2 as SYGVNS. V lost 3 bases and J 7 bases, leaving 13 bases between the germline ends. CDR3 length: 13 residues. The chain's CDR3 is CASSDPGQREQYF. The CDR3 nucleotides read TGTGCCAGCAGTGATCCGGGGCAGAGAGAGCAGTACTTC.

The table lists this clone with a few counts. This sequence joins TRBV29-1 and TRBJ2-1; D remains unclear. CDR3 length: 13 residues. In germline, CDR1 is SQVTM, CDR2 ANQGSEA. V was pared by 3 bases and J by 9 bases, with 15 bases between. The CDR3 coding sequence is TGCAGCGTTGAGGGTCGCCCAATGATTGAGCAGTTCTTC. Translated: CSVEGRPMIEQFF.

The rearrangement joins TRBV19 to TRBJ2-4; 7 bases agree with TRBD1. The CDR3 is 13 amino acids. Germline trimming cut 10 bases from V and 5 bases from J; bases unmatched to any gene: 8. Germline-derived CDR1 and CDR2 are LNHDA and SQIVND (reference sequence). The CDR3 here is CATLQGVQNIQYF. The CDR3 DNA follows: TGTGCCACCCTCCAGGGGGTACAAAACATTCAGTACTTC.

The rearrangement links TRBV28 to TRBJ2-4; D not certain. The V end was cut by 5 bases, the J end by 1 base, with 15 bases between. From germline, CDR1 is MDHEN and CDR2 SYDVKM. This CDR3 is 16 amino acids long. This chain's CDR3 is CASSQFSGMAKNIQYF. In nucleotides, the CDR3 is TGTGCCAGCAGTCAATTTAGTGGCATGGCCAAAAACATTCAGTACTTC.

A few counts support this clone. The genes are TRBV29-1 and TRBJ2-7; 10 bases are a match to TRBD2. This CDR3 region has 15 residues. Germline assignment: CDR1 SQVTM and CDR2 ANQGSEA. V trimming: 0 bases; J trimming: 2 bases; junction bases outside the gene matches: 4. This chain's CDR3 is CSVEETSGVTYEQYF. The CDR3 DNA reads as TGCAGCGTTGAAGAAACTAGCGGGGTAACCTACGAGCAGTACTTC.

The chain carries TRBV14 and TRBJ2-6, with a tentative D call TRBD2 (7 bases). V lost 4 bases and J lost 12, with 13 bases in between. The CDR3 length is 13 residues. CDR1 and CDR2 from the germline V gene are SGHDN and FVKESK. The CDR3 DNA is TGTGCCAGCAGCCCGGGGGGCCTCCTCGTCCTGACTTTC. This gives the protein CASSPGGLLVLTF.

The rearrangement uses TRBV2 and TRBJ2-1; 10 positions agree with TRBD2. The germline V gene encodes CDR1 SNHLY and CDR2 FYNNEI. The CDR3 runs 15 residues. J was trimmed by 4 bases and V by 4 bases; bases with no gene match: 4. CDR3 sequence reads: CASSVAGGQYNEQFF. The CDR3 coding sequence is TGTGCCAGCAGTGTAGCGGGAGGCCAGTACAATGAGCAGTTCTTC.

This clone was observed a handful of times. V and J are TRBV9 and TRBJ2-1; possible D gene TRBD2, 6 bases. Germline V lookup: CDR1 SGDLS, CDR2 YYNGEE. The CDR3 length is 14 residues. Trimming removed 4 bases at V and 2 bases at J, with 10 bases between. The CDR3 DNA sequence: TGTGCCAGCAGCCAGCGCGGGACCTACAATGAGCAGTTCTTC. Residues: CASSQRGTYNEQFF.

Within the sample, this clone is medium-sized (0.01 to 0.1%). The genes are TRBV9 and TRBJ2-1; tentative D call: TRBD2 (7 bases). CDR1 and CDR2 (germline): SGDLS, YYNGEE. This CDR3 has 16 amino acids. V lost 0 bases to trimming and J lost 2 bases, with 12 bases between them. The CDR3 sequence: CASSVEPGGTYNEQFF. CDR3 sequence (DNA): TGTGCCAGCAGCGTAGAACCGGGGGGCACCTACAATGAGCAGTTCTTC. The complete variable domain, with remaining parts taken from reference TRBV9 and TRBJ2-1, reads DSGVTQTPKHLITATGQRVTLRCSPRSGDLSVYWYQQSLDQGLQFLIQYYNGEERAKGNILERFSAQQFPDLHSELNLSSLELGDSALYFCASSVEPGGTYNEQFFGPGTRLTVL.

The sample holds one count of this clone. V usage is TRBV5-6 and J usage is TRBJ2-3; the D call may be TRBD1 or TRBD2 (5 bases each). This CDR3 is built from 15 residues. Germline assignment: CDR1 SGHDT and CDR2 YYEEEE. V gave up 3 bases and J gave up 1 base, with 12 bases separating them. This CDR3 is CASSSEGRGTDTQYF. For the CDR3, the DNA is TGTGCCAGCAGCTCTGAGGGGCGGGGCACAGATACGCAGTATTTT. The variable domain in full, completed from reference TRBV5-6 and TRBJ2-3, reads DAGVTQSPTHLIKTRGQQVTLRCSPKSGHDTVSWYQQALGQGPQFIFQYYEEEERQRGNFPDRFSGHQFPNYSSELNVNALLLGDSALYLCASSSEGRGTDTQYFGPGTRLTVL.

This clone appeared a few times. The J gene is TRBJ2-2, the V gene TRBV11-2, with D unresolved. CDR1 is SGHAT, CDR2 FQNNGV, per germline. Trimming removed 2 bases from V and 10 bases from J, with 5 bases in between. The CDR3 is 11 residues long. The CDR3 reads CASSLKVELFF. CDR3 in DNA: TGTGCCAGCAGCTTAAAGGTGGAGCTGTTTTTT.

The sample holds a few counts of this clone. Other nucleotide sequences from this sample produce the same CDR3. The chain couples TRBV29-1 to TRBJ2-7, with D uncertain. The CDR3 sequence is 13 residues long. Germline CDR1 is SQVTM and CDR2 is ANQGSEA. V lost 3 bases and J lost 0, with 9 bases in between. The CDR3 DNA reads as TGCAGCGTTGATGGCGGCAGCTCCTACGAGCAGTACTTC. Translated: CSVDGGSSYEQYF.